This TCR beta chain was captured in a study of T cell responses to AZD1222 COVID-19 vaccine. Assay: immunoSEQ multiplex PCR; the TCRdb copy retains only in-frame clones and omits some. Of roughly 150,000 clones listed, 89% are singletons. The CDR3 length is 15 residues. Trimming removed 5 bases from V and 4 bases from J; junction bases left unmatched: 9. Germline V gene lookup returns CDR1 SGHVS and CDR2 FNYEAQ. The chain couples TRBV7-6 to TRBJ1-2, with 8 positions matching TRBD1. The TCR sequence derives from an adult in good health. The sequences come from peripheral blood, collected on day 0 of AZD1222 vaccination. This chain's CDR3 is CASSRNSGGAYGYTF. The CDR3 DNA is TGTGCCAGCAGCCGCAATTCAGGGGGCGCCTATGGCTACACCTTC. Drawing the rest from reference TRBV7-6 and TRBJ1-2, the complete variable domain is GAGVSQSPRYKVTKRGQDVALRCDPISGHVSLYWYRQALGQGPEFLTYFNYEAQQDKSGLPNDRFSAERPEGSISTLTIQRTEQRDSAMYRCASSRNSGGAYGYTFGSGTRLTVV.